The text below deals with one T cell receptor (beta chain). The data originate from a study of blood T cell repertoires in COVID-19. Study information: Specimens from acute and convalescent COVID-19 originated in the United States, Italy and Spain.

The age range of participants was about 18 to 89 years, with residence in about two dozen US areas. Participants reported their clinical history, and cohort assignment relied on those reports. In the study's own analysis: Estimation of nucleated cell counts was performed using reference gene primer amplification. Data came from immunoSEQ multiplex PCR; TCRdb stores just in-frame clones and leaves some out. The DNA gave D and trimming, while V, J and clone size come from that table. This table holds almost 250,000 clones, 85% found once. The sequence came from a woman in her forties or fifties with acute COVID-19. The sequencing input was PBMCs or T cells enriched from blood (not recorded which).

This CDR3 is CASSEARQGYQPQHF. DNA of the CDR3: TGTGCCAGCAGTGAAGCTCGACAGGGCTATCAGCCCCAGCATTTT. The chain employs TRBV6-1 and TRBJ1-5; 7 bases match TRBD1. V trimming: 0 bases; J trimming: 5 bases; junction bases outside the gene matches: 4. This CDR3 has 15 residues. Germline CDR1 and CDR2: MNHNS and SASEGT.